The rows below give T cell receptor beta chains drawn from one sample of a study of HIV-infected children after antiretroviral therapy interruption. TCRdb analysed the 3' RACE reads with MiXCR anew, one entry per CDR3 protein. Of over 15,000 distinct CDR3 sequences in the sample, about 3.7% were seen once. The sequenced sample was CD45RA+ CD4+ T cells from PBMCs, obtained from a donor given antiretroviral therapy, either interrupted or continuous. The receptors stem from a child aged 2-17 years with HIV. Both conserved end residues are part of each CDR3. D genes are given only for firm matches. Where a row states a size, it is once, few, many or the class of an expanded clone; other rows omit it.

clone_size j_call v_call d_call cdr3_aa cdr3_nt
many TRBJ2-7 TRBV6-5 TRBD1 CASRHRGPGEQYF TGTGCCAGCAGGCACAGGGGCCCGGGCGAGCAGTACTTC
NA TRBJ1-5 TRBV28 NA CASSLRGLQAQHF TGTGCCAGCAGTTTGCGAGGGCTACAGGCCCAGCATTTT
many TRBJ1-4 TRBV10-3 TRBD1 CAIKGTGTDEKLFF TGTGCCATCAAAGGGACCGGGACAGATGAAAAACTGTTTTTT
many TRBJ2-1 TRBV28 NA CASSLAHAYNEQFF TGTGCCAGCAGTTTGGCCCATGCATACAATGAGCAGTTCTTC
medium-sized TRBJ2-3 TRBV28 NA CASSWYLTDTQYF TGTGCCAGCTCTTGGTACCTCACAGATACGCAGTATTTT
many TRBJ1-1 TRBV12-3/TRBV12-4 NA CASSLKGFTEAFF TGTGCCAGCAGTTTAAAGGGTTTCACTGAAGCTTTCTTT
large TRBJ2-5 TRBV5-1 TRBD2 CASSLKTSSQETQYF TGCGCCAGCAGCTTGAAGACTAGCAGTCAAGAGACCCAGTACTTC
many TRBJ2-2 TRBV7-2 NA CASSPGGPITGELFF TGTGCCAGCAGCCCAGGAGGGCCGATCACCGGGGAGCTGTTTTTT
many TRBJ2-7 TRBV5-1 TRBD2 CASSWKLAGGFGEQYF TGCGCCAGCAGCTGGAAACTAGCGGGAGGGTTCGGCGAGCAGTACTTC
medium-sized TRBJ2-5 TRBV12-5 NA CASGLVLEAQSGTQYF TGTGCTAGTGGTTTGGTACTAGAGGCCCAGAGCGGGACCCAGTACTTC
many TRBJ1-5 TRBV20-1 NA CSARPGRGQPQHF TGCAGTGCAAGACCCGGTAGAGGCCAGCCCCAGCATTTT
medium-sized TRBJ2-1 TRBV12-3/TRBV12-4 TRBD2 CASSPLAGGPLSYNEQFF TGTGCCAGCAGTCCACTAGCGGGAGGGCCTTTGTCCTACAATGAGCAGTTCTTC
NA TRBJ2-1 TRBV20-1 TRBD1 CSARVGTGTGRGDEQFF TGCAGTGCTAGGGTCGGGACCGGGACAGGGCGTGGGGATGAGCAGTTCTTC
many TRBJ1-2 TRBV19 NA CASSTRRELRGYTF TGTGCCAGTAGTACCCGCCGGGAGCTCCGGGGCTACACCTTC
many TRBJ1-1 TRBV28 NA CASRQRGSSTEAFF TGTGCCAGCAGACAACGAGGGAGCAGCACTGAAGCTTTCTTT
many TRBJ1-5 TRBV5-1 NA CASSLQRENDQPQHF TGCGCCAGCAGCTTGCAACGGGAGAACGATCAGCCCCAGCATTTT
many TRBJ2-5 TRBV25-1 NA CASSEFTAQETQYF TGTGCCAGCAGTGAATTTACAGCACAAGAGACCCAGTACTTC
medium-sized TRBJ2-1 TRBV20-1 NA CSASLRGATYNEQFF TGCAGTGCTTCCCTCCGGGGGGCCACATACAATGAGCAGTTCTTC
NA TRBJ1-1 TRBV20-1 TRBD1 CSATGQADTEAFF TGCAGTGCAACTGGACAGGCGGACACTGAAGCTTTCTTT
many TRBJ2-2 TRBV7-6 NA CASSLGPATGELFF TGTGCCAGCAGCTTAGGTCCTGCCACCGGGGAGCTGTTTTTT
many TRBJ1-5 TRBV7-2 TRBD1 CASSPGQGYYNQPQHF TGTGCCAGCAGCCCGGGACAGGGATATTACAATCAGCCCCAGCATTTT
many TRBJ2-1 TRBV3-1 NA CASSQGGNEQFF TGTGCCAGCAGCCAAGGTGGGAATGAGCAGTTCTTC
medium-sized TRBJ2-7 TRBV20-1 TRBD2 CSASLAGTSGTGQYF TGCAGTGCAAGCTTGGCCGGGACTAGCGGAACCGGGCAGTACTTC
many TRBJ1-1 TRBV29-1 NA CSVALTVNTEAFF TGCAGCGTTGCCTTGACTGTGAACACTGAAGCTTTCTTT
many TRBJ1-2 TRBV6-1 NA CASSEQMGAYGYTF TGTGCCAGCAGTGAACAAATGGGGGCCTATGGCTACACCTTC
many TRBJ2-2 TRBV2 NA CASRQQGIGELFF TGTGCCAGCAGGCAACAGGGTATCGGGGAGCTGTTTTTT
many TRBJ2-3 TRBV14 NA CASSQTMGSKFYERSDTQYF TGTGCCAGCAGCCAGACGATGGGGAGCAAATTCTACGAAAGGAGTGATACGCAGTATTTT
NA TRBJ2-3 TRBV2 TRBD1 CASSRGTGGVSGDTQYF TGTGCCAGCAGCCGCGGGACAGGGGGCGTAAGTGGGGATACGCAGTATTTT
many TRBJ2-3 TRBV10-2 NA CASSVNTDTQYF TGCGCCAGCAGTGTGAACACAGATACGCAGTATTTT
many TRBJ2-3 TRBV29-1 NA CSVDGLLGKGADTQYF TGCAGCGTTGATGGTCTGTTAGGGAAGGGCGCAGATACGCAGTATTTT
NA TRBJ2-2 TRBV19 TRBD1 CASSRQGYTGELFF TGTGCCAGTAGCAGACAGGGCTACACCGGGGAGCTGTTTTTT
many TRBJ1-5 TRBV2 NA CASSEETKQHF TGTGCCAGCAGTGAAGAGACCAAACAGCATTTT
many TRBJ1-1 TRBV9 NA CASSVAPSSNTEAFF TGTGCCAGCAGCGTAGCCCCCTCTTCGAATACTGAAGCTTTCTTT
few TRBJ2-3 TRBV27 NA CASSLLKGTSTDTQYF TGTGCCAGCAGTTTACTCAAGGGGACAAGCACAGATACGCAGTATTTT
many TRBJ2-2 TRBV4-1 TRBD2 CASSHPTSGVSRTGELFF TGCGCCAGCAGCCATCCGACTAGCGGGGTGTCCCGCACCGGGGAGCTGTTTTTT
many TRBJ2-1 TRBV7-7 NA CASSLVGSDNEQFF TGTGCCAGCAGCCTCGTGGGGTCTGACAATGAGCAGTTCTTC
many TRBJ2-7 TRBV21-1 NA CASSTPDAYEQYF TGTGCCAGCAGCACCCCCGACGCCTACGAGCAGTACTTC
many TRBJ1-4 TRBV2 NA CASSEGRQTLNEKLFF TGTGCCAGCAGTGAAGGACGGCAAACATTAAATGAAAAACTGTTTTTT
large TRBJ1-1 TRBV13 NA CASSLGAGISTEAFF TGTGCCAGCAGCTTAGGGGCGGGAATATCGACTGAAGCTTTCTTT
many TRBJ2-7 TRBV12-3/TRBV12-4 NA CASSSSSSYEQYF TGTGCCAGCAGTTCCTCAAGCTCCTACGAGCAGTACTTC
many TRBJ2-7 TRBV7-7 TRBD1 CASSFRTGDHEQYF TGTGCCAGCAGCTTTAGGACAGGGGACCACGAGCAGTACTTC
many TRBJ2-2 TRBV24-1 NA CATSGETVNTGELFF TGTGCCACCAGTGGTGAGACAGTGAACACCGGGGAGCTGTTTTTT
many TRBJ2-7 TRBV28 TRBD1 CASSFVDRVGSYEQYF TGTGCCAGCAGTTTTGTAGACAGGGTGGGATCCTACGAGCAGTACTTC
many TRBJ1-6 TRBV5-1 TRBD1 CASSLDRGDSPLHF TGCGCCAGCAGCCTCGACAGGGGAGATTCACCCCTCCACTTT
many TRBJ2-7 TRBV28 TRBD2 CASSLVAGGFYEQYF TGTGCCAGCAGCCTCGTAGCGGGAGGGTTCTACGAGCAGTACTTC
many TRBJ1-6 TRBV7-3 NA CASSKDPGLNSPLHF TGTGCCAGCAGCAAAGACCCAGGGTTGAATTCACCCCTCCACTTT
medium-sized TRBJ1-1 TRBV19 NA CASCVNTEAFF TGTGCCAGTTGCGTGAACACTGAAGCTTTCTTT
many TRBJ2-5 TRBV19 NA CASRAGTETQYF TGTGCCAGTAGGGCGGGGACAGAGACCCAGTACTTC
few TRBJ1-2 TRBV30 NA CAWSVFMRQGGYTF TGTGCCTGGAGTGTCTTCATGAGGCAGGGGGGCTACACCTTC
many TRBJ1-6 TRBV6-1 TRBD1 CASSLDRVNSPLHF TGTGCCAGCAGCCTAGACAGGGTTAATTCACCCCTCCACTTT
many TRBJ2-1 TRBV20-1 NA CSALPGNEQFF TGCAGTGCTCTCCCAGGAAATGAGCAGTTCTTC
many TRBJ1-1 TRBV29-1 NA CSGAQGSLLFEAFF TGCAGCGGGGCACAGGGATCCCTATTGTTTGAAGCTTTCTTT
many TRBJ2-1 TRBV7-2 NA CASSVHNEQFF TGTGCCAGCAGCGTACACAATGAGCAGTTCTTC
many TRBJ2-1 TRBV12-3/TRBV12-4 TRBD2 CASSLGLAGGNEQFF TGTGCCAGCAGTTTAGGGCTAGCGGGTGGGAATGAGCAGTTCTTC
few TRBJ2-1 TRBV29-1 NA CSVELIEQFF TGCAGCGTTGAATTGATTGAGCAGTTCTTC
many TRBJ2-7 TRBV7-9 TRBD1 CASSFYTGTGDNEQYF TGTGCCAGCAGCTTTTATACCGGGACAGGGGACAACGAGCAGTACTTC
many TRBJ1-1 TRBV5-6 TRBD1 CASTPDLDRGRGEAFF TGTGCCAGCACCCCCGACTTGGACAGGGGGCGGGGTGAAGCTTTCTTT